Described below is a single T cell receptor beta chain sequence and its context. Its antigen is as yet unknown. The sample carries other DNA sequences with the same CDR3. These data originate in a study of cytomegalovirus exposure and HLA in healthy donors. Study observations and caveats: The authors later found HLA-associated TCR beta chains more clonally expanded than equally common others. Reportedly, fewer N-insertions than the approximately 700-donor mean appeared in an Asian-associated ancestry cluster in a later analysis.

Germline V gene lookup returns CDR1 MNHEY and CDR2 SVGAGI. The V and J ends lost 9 bases and 5 bases, in that order; junction bases with no gene match: 6. The length of the CDR3 is 13 residues. The primer mix had 60 Vbeta and 13 Jbeta primers. Per the original methods: Later work found around 80 million unique TCR beta chains, with roughly 11 million shared. The repertoire was sequenced with immunoSEQ multiplex PCR; TCRdb's copy has only in-frame clones and lacks some. V and J calls and clone size follow that table, whereas D and trimming were derived from the DNA. There are some 140,000 clones in the sample; around 78% occur only once, and roughly 1.8% lies in the top ten.

The receptor was isolated from a female donor in good health and CMV-seropositive. The sample consisted of PBMCs. This sequence joins TRBV6-5 and TRBJ1-2; the match to TRBD1 covers 10 bases. The CDR3 loop reads CASGGQGGYGYTF. CDR3 sequence (DNA): TGTGCCAGTGGCGGACAGGGGGGATATGGCTACACCTTC.